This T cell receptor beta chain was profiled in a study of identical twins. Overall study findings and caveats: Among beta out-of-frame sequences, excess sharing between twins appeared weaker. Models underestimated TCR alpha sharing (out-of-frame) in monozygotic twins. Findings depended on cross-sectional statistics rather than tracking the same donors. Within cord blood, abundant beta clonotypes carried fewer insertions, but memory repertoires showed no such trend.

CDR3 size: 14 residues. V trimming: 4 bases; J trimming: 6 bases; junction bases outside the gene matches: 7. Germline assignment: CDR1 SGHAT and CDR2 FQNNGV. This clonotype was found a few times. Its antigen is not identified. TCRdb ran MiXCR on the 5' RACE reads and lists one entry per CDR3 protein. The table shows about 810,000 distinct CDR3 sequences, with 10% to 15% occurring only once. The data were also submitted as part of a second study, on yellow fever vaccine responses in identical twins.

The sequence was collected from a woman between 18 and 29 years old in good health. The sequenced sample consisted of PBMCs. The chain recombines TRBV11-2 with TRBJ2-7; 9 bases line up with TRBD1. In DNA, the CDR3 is TGTGCCAGCAGCTCTCGACAGGGGGATGCCGAGCAGTACGTC. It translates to CASSSRQGDAEQYV.